A selection of T cell receptor beta chains follows, all from one sample in a study of technical replicates of blood from a few donors. The data were produced by immunoSEQ multiplex PCR, yet TCRdb's version contains in-frame clones alone and is incomplete. This sample has 70,000 to 80,000 clones, with approximately 97% found just once. The sample taken for sequencing was T cells isolated from PBMCs. The receptors were sampled from a human donor in good health. The CDR3 runs from the conserved cysteine through the conserved F or W. D genes are given only for firm matches. Clone size appears in some rows only: once, few, many, or a class for an expanded clone.

CASSLPSSPLHF	TGTGCCAGCTCTTTACCGAGTTCACCCCTCCACTTT	NA	NA	TRBV5-4	TRBJ1-6
CASSVEGLNYEQYF	TGTGCCAGCAGCGTAGAGGGACTGAACTACGAGCAGTACTTC	NA	NA	TRBV9	TRBJ2-7
CASSPGVSDYSGANVLTF	TGTGCCAGCTCACCGGGCGTCAGTGATTACTCTGGGGCCAACGTCCTGACTTTC	NA	NA	TRBV18	TRBJ2-6
CAISDWQSNQPQHF	TGTGCCATCAGTGATTGGCAGAGCAATCAGCCCCAGCATTTT	NA	NA	TRBV10-3	TRBJ1-5
CASSDWGLYEKLFF	TGTGCCAGCAGTGACTGGGGACTCTATGAAAAACTGTTTTTT	NA	NA	TRBV2	TRBJ1-4
CASSLGLAAGDNEQFF	TGTGCCAGCAGCTTAGGACTAGCGGCCGGAGACAATGAGCAGTTCTTC	NA	TRBD2	TRBV7-7	TRBJ2-1
CASSLGSSYEQYF	TGCGCCAGCAGTCTTGGTAGCTCCTACGAGCAGTACTTC	NA	NA	TRBV23-1	TRBJ2-7
CASSYSTHNPYNEQFF	TGTGCCAGCAGTTACTCCACACATAATCCCTACAATGAGCAGTTCTTC	NA	NA	TRBV6-5	TRBJ2-1
CIPSGRTYNEQFF	TGCATCCCTAGCGGGAGGACGTACAATGAGCAGTTCTTC	NA	TRBD2	TRBV29-1	TRBJ2-1
CASRLLTGPYPGYTF	TGTGCCAGCAGACTGTTGACAGGGCCCTACCCTGGCTACACCTTC	NA	TRBD1	TRBV2	TRBJ1-2
CASSAGTLGTETQYF	TGTGCCAGCAGTGCCGGAACGCTGGGCACAGAGACCCAGTACTTC	once	NA	TRBV6-1	TRBJ2-5
CASSLGIGGSSADTQYF	TGCGCCAGCAGCCTGGGTATTGGCGGGAGTAGCGCAGATACGCAGTATTTT	NA	TRBD2	TRBV5-1	TRBJ2-3
CSLWGKASTDTQYF	TGCAGTCTGTGGGGCAAGGCTAGCACAGATACGCAGTATTTT	NA	NA	TRBV29-1	TRBJ2-3
CATSRDVGTGYGYTF	TGTGCCACCAGCAGAGATGTCGGGACTGGGTATGGCTACACCTTC	once	NA	TRBV15	TRBJ1-2
CASSLAGEGAFF	TGTGCCAGCAGCTTGGCCGGGGAGGGGGCTTTCTTT	once	NA	TRBV5-5	TRBJ1-1
CASLRTEGHGYTF	TGTGCCAGCCTCCGAACGGAGGGCCATGGCTACACCTTC	NA	NA	TRBV6-1	TRBJ1-2
CASSILAGGPSGQFF	TGTGCCAGTAGTATACTAGCGGGAGGGCCCTCCGGGCAGTTCTTC	NA	TRBD2	TRBV19	TRBJ2-1